Below are 17 T cell receptor beta chains sequenced from a single sample in a study of cytomegalovirus exposure and HLA in healthy donors. Use of 60 Vbeta and 13 Jbeta primers characterized the PCR. Clones were read by immunoSEQ multiplex PCR, and TCRdb kept only the in-frame ones, dropping some. The sample has roughly 100,000 clones; roughly 80% are singletons. The sample consisted of PBMCs. Receptor source: a man aged 25 to 40 in good health and CMV-seropositive.

This clone was recorded only once. This chain connects TRBV7-9 to TRBJ2-7; D is ambiguous. V was pared by 3 bases and J by 5 bases, with 5 bases between. Germline V gives CDR1 SEHNR, CDR2 FQNEAQ (reference sequence). This CDR3 has 11 amino acids. The DNA for the CDR3 is TGTGCCAGCAGCTTCACGGACGAGCAGTACTTC. The encoded protein is CASSFTDEQYF.

The CDR3 sequence is CASSFEGYPGEAFF. CDR3 sequence (DNA): TGCGCCAGCAGCTTTGAGGGCTACCCAGGTGAAGCTTTCTTT. The chain links TRBV5-1 to TRBJ1-1; D unclear. CDR1 and CDR2 (germline): SGHRS, YFSETQ. This CDR3 has 14 residues. With 2 bases removed from V and 7 bases from J, the gap between germline ends came to 15 bases.

This clone was observed a few times. CDR3 loop: CASSTPPGQSPSGNTIYF. The CDR3 nucleotides read TGTGCCAGTAGTACCCCACCGGGACAGTCTCCCTCTGGAAACACCATATATTTT. This chain uses TRBV19 with TRBJ1-3, with TRBD1 identical over 7 bases. The V gene end was trimmed by 4 bases and the J gene end by 0 bases; junction bases not matched to a gene: 12. From germline, CDR1 is LNHDA and CDR2 SQIVND (reference sequence). This CDR3 is built from 18 residues.

The rearrangement joins TRBV29-1 to TRBJ1-5, with 9 bases matching TRBD1. The CDR3 is 17 amino acids. The V gene's germline CDR1 is SQVTM and CDR2 ANQGSEA. V was pared by 7 bases and J by 0 bases, with 13 bases of the junction left unmatched. In nucleotides, the CDR3 is TGCAGCGCCAAAGGACAGGGGCCATCTAATAGCAATCAGCCCCAGCATTTT. Translating it yields CSAKGQGPSNSNQPQHF.

The chain employs TRBV28 and TRBJ1-6; possible D gene TRBD1, 5 bases. Trimming took 4 bases from V and 6 from J, leaving 16 bases between them. CDR1 is MDHEN and CDR2 is SYDVKM in the germline V gene. The CDR3 runs to 16 residues. The CDR3 DNA sequence: TGTGCCAGCAGTTCGGACATCCTATGGGGTAATTCACCCCTCCACTTT. Its translation: CASSSDILWGNSPLHF.

This clone was seen only a few times. The chain couples TRBV5-1 to TRBJ2-7; 7 nucleotides agree with TRBD1. CDR3 size: 15 residues. Trimming cost V 0 bases and J 5 bases; bases outside gene matches: 8. Per germline, CDR1 SGHRS and CDR2 YFSETQ. CDR3 in amino acids: CASSLGTGAGDEQYF. CDR3 in DNA: TGCGCCAGCAGCTTGGGTACAGGGGCGGGCGACGAGCAGTACTTC. Based on the CDR3 plus reference TRBV5-1 and TRBJ2-7, the full variable domain is KAGVTQTPRYLIKTRGQQVTLSCSPISGHRSVSWYQQTPGQGLQFLFEYFSETQRNKGNFPGRFSGRQFSNSRSEMNVSTLELGDSALYLCASSLGTGAGDEQYFGPGTRLTVT.

In the case of this clone: Other DNA sequences in this specimen translate into the identical CDR3. This sequence joins TRBV2 and TRBJ2-5, with 10 bases that match TRBD2. V trimming: 3 bases; J trimming: 4 bases; junction bases outside the gene matches: 5. CDR3 length: 15 amino acids. Per the germline V gene, CDR1 is SNHLY and CDR2 is FYNNEI. The CDR3 sequence is CASSESPSGGETQYF. CDR3 bases: TGTGCCAGCAGTGAGTCGCCTAGCGGGGGAGAGACCCAGTACTTC.

This clone has just a few counts. One end of the junction varies from germline; a read error may be responsible. The chain combines TRBV6-1 with TRBJ2-4; 9 positions agree with TRBD1. CDR1 MNHNS and CDR2 SASEGT come from the germline V gene. The CDR3 extends over 13 amino acids. The CDR3 reads CASSDSERDRAHF. As DNA, the CDR3 is TGTGCCAGCAGTGACTCGGAACGGGACAGGGCCCACTTC.

The chain uses TRBV4-2 and TRBJ1-5; no clear D gene. CDR1 is LGHNA, CDR2 YNFKEQ, per germline. The CDR3 covers 15 residues. Trimming cost V 1 base and J 2 bases, with 9 bases left between them. The CDR3 sequence is CASSQVYRGNQPQHF. The CDR3, as DNA: TGTGCCAGCAGCCAAGTCTATAGAGGCAATCAGCCCCAGCATTTT.

The chain links TRBV30 to TRBJ2-7; 7 bases are a match to TRBD2. This CDR3 spans 12 amino acids. The V segment lost 5 bases and the J segment 6 bases; nucleotides outside the gene matches: 7. Germline V CDR1 and CDR2: GTSNPN, SVGIG (reference sequence). CDR3 protein: CAWDRGEGEQYF. The CDR3 bases are TGTGCCTGGGATAGAGGGGAGGGCGAGCAGTACTTC.

Comments on this clone: At one boundary the junction diverges from the germline segment, which might be a read error. The same CDR3 arises from other DNA sequences in this sample as well. The chain employs TRBV19 and TRBJ2-1; 7 bases agree with TRBD1. The CDR3 loop spans 14 amino acids. CDR1 is LNHDA, CDR2 SQIVND, per germline (reference sequence). The CDR3 here is CASSIGTGDNEQFF. The CDR3 coding sequence is TGTGCTAGTAGTATAGGAACAGGGGACAATGAGCAGTTCTTC.

The chain couples TRBV2 to TRBJ1-6, with TRBD1 as a possible D gene (5 bases). CDR3 length: 16 residues. Germline V CDR1 and CDR2: SNHLY, FYNNEI. V was pared by 10 bases and J by 5 bases, with 21 bases between. CDR3 bases: TGTGCCACTAAGGGGATAATCGGGCCAGATAATTCACCCCTCCACTTT. It is translated as CATKGIIGPDNSPLHF. The full variable domain, with the rest looked up from reference TRBV2 and TRBJ1-6, is EPEVTQTPSHQVTQMGQEVILRCVPISNHLYFYWYRQILGQKVEFLVSFYNNEISEKSEIFDDQFSVERPDGSNFTLKIRSTKLEDSAMYFCATKGIIGPDNSPLHFGNGTRLTVT.

The chain is built from TRBV2 and TRBJ1-6, with D uncertain. Trimming took off 5 bases at V and 7 bases at J, with 15 bases between the two ends. CDR1 and CDR2 (germline): SNHLY, FYNNEI. The CDR3 is 15 residues long. The CDR3 here is CASSSTPAGNSPLHF. The CDR3 coding sequence is TGTGCCAGCAGTAGCACACCGGCGGGGAATTCACCCCTCCACTTT. Full variable domain (outside the CDR3, taken from reference TRBV2 and TRBJ1-6): EPEVTQTPSHQVTQMGQEVILRCVPISNHLYFYWYRQILGQKVEFLVSFYNNEISEKSEIFDDQFSVERPDGSNFTLKIRSTKLEDSAMYFCASSSTPAGNSPLHFGNGTRLTVT.

This chain connects TRBV5-1 to TRBJ2-1, with 12 bases fitting TRBD2. The germline V gene has CDR1 SGHRS and CDR2 YFSETQ. This CDR3 has 15 residues. J gave up 6 bases and V 1 base, and 2 bases lay outside the gene matches. The CDR3 sequence is CASSLMTSGGNEQFF. For the CDR3, the DNA is TGCGCCAGCAGCTTGATGACTAGCGGGGGCAATGAGCAGTTCTTC.

This clone came up a few times. This chain links TRBV28 with TRBJ2-3, with 10 bases that match TRBD1. Germline V gives CDR1 MDHEN, CDR2 SYDVKM. V dropped 5 bases and J dropped 2; count of bases not matched to a gene: 1. The CDR3 has 14 residues. The CDR3 nucleotides read TGTGCCAGCAGTGACAGGGGGCTCACAGATACGCAGTATTTT. Translating it yields CASSDRGLTDTQYF. The full variable domain, rest sourced from reference TRBV28 and TRBJ2-3, is DVKVTQSSRYLVKRTGEKVFLECVQDMDHENMFWYRQDPGLGLRLIYFSYDVKMKEKGDIPEGYSVSREKKERFSLILESASTNQTSMYLCASSDRGLTDTQYFGPGTRLTVL.

V gene TRBV5-1 combines with J gene TRBJ2-3; D uncertain. Germline lookup yields CDR1 SGHRS and CDR2 YFSETQ. CDR3 size: 15 residues. Trimming cost V 0 bases and J 0 bases, with 8 bases left between them. CDR3 in DNA: TGCGCCAGCAGCTTGGCCCCCTACAGCACAGATACGCAGTATTTT. Translating gives CASSLAPYSTDTQYF.

CDR3 protein: CASSQDGTRLQPQHF. The CDR3 DNA follows: TGTGCCAGCAGCCAAGATGGGACACGGCTCCAGCCCCAGCATTTT. The rearrangement uses TRBV4-2 and TRBJ1-5; possibly TRBD1 for D (6 bases). The CDR3 is 15 amino acids. Germline values: CDR1 LGHNA, CDR2 YNFKEQ. Trimming took 0 bases from V and 7 from J, leaving 13 bases between them.